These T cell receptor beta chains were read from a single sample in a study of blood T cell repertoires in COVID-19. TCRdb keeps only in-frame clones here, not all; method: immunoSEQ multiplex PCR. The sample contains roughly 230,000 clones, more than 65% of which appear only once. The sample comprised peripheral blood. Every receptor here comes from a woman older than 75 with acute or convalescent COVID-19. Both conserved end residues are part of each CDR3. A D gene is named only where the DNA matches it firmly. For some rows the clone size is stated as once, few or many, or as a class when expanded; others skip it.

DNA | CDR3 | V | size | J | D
TGTGCCAGCAGCCAAACCCCACAGGGGGCGCAGGGCTACACCTTC | CASSQTPQGAQGYTF | TRBV3-1/TRBV3-2 | NA | TRBJ1-2 | TRBD1
TGTGCCAGTAGGGACAGGGGGTATTCGAACACCGGGGAGCTGTTTTTT | CASRDRGYSNTGELFF | TRBV19 | NA | TRBJ2-2 | TRBD1
TGTGCCACCAGTGCCGAGGACAGCTACTCTGGAAACACCATATATTTT | CATSAEDSYSGNTIYF | TRBV24-1 | NA | TRBJ1-3 | NA
TGTGCCAGCAGCGTAGAACAGGGTGGGGGGAACACTGAAGCTTTCTTT | CASSVEQGGGNTEAFF | TRBV9 | NA | TRBJ1-1 | NA
TGTGCCAGCGCCGGACAGGGATATCGCAATGAGCAGTTCTTC | CASAGQGYRNEQFF | TRBV14 | NA | TRBJ2-1 | TRBD1
TGCGCCAGCAGCTTGGAGACGGAGCGGGAGCAGTTCTTC | CASSLETEREQFF | TRBV5-1 | NA | TRBJ2-1 | NA
TGTGCCAGCACCGCAGGGGGTGCTAATGAAAAACTGTTTTTT | CASTAGGANEKLFF | TRBV21-1 | NA | TRBJ1-4 | NA
TGTGCCACCTCCCAGGGGTCCGTCAATCAGCCCCAGCATTTT | CATSQGSVNQPQHF | TRBV10-3 | few | TRBJ1-5 | NA
TGTGCCAGCAGACTTTCAGGGGGCACTGAAGCTTTCTTT | CASRLSGGTEAFF | TRBV6-5 | NA | TRBJ1-1 | TRBD1
TGTGCCAGCAGCGTAGGAGGGGGGGGGACCCGGACTGGAAACACCATATATTTT | CASSVGGGGTRTGNTIYF | TRBV9 | NA | TRBJ1-3 | NA
TGTGCCAGCAGTCAACGGACAGGCTCCAGTGTGGCTTTCTTT | CASSQRTGSSVAFF | TRBV6-5 | NA | TRBJ1-1 | TRBD1
TGTGCCAGAAGCTTGGGGCTAGCGGGGGCCACAGATACGCAGTATTTT | CARSLGLAGATDTQYF | TRBV5-3 | NA | TRBJ2-3 | TRBD2
TGTGCCAGCAGCTTAGGGACAGGTTCGAAAGAGACCCAGTACTTC | CASSLGTGSKETQYF | TRBV7-9 | NA | TRBJ2-5 | TRBD1
TGTGCCAGCTCACCATCGGAAGGAGCTAACTATGGCTACACCTTC | CASSPSEGANYGYTF | TRBV18 | NA | TRBJ1-2 | NA
TGCGCCAGCAGCCAAGTCGCCCCCGGACAGGGGGGCTATGGCTACACCTTC | CASSQVAPGQGGYGYTF | TRBV4-1 | once | TRBJ1-2 | TRBD1
TGTGCCTTACAGGGGGCGTTTCGGTATGGCTACACCTTC | CALQGAFRYGYTF | TRBV30 | NA | TRBJ1-2 | TRBD1
TGCGCCAGCAGCTTGGACGGGAGTTACAATGAGCAGTTCTTC | CASSLDGSYNEQFF | TRBV5-1 | NA | TRBJ2-1 | NA
TGTGCCAGCAGTGAATCCGTAGGGGCGGCCCCTAATGAAAAACTGTTTTTT | CASSESVGAAPNEKLFF | TRBV6-1 | NA | TRBJ1-4 | NA
TGTGCCAGCAGCCCCGGACAGGGTAATTCACCCCTCCACTTT | CASSPGQGNSPLHF | TRBV3-1/TRBV3-2 | few | TRBJ1-6 | TRBD1
TGCGCCAGCAGCCAAGATCGGTCGGGGGTAGAGCAGTTCTTC | CASSQDRSGVEQFF | TRBV4-1 | once | TRBJ2-1 | NA
TGTGCCAGCAGGTCGGTTGGGCGACCTGAAGCTTTCTTT | CASRSVGRPEAFF | TRBV21-1 | NA | TRBJ1-1 | NA
TGCGCCAGCAGCTTGGCCTTTCCCCGGACAGGGATAAGGAACACTGAAGCTTTCTTT | CASSLAFPRTGIRNTEAFF | TRBV5-1 | few | TRBJ1-1 | TRBD1
TGCAGCGTTGTGGGGCCGGGCTCTGGGGCCAACGTCCTGACTTTC | CSVVGPGSGANVLTF | TRBV29-1 | NA | TRBJ2-6 | NA
TGTGCCAGCACCATTCCGGGACTGGAGACCCAGTACTTC | CASTIPGLETQYF | TRBV28 | NA | TRBJ2-5 | NA
TGTGCCAGCAGCTTAGACCTCACTAGCGCCGAGCAGTACTTC | CASSLDLTSAEQYF | TRBV11-2 | NA | TRBJ2-7 | TRBD2
TGCGCCAGCAGCTTTAGGACAGACGGAGGCTTGAACACTGAAGCTTTCTTT | CASSFRTDGGLNTEAFF | TRBV5-1 | NA | TRBJ1-1 | NA
TGTGCCAGTGGGGGCCCGGGGCCGAACACTGAAGCTTTCTTT | CASGGPGPNTEAFF | TRBV19 | NA | TRBJ1-1 | NA
TGTGCCATCAGTGGGGCGGACTCCAATGAGCAGTTCTTC | CAISGADSNEQFF | TRBV10-3 | many | TRBJ2-1 | NA
TGTGCCAGCAGTTACCGGACTCTTACACCGGCAGATACGCAGTATTTT | CASSYRTLTPADTQYF | TRBV6-6 | NA | TRBJ2-3 | NA
TGCGCCAGCAGAGACAGGGTAGTCACTGAAGCTTTCTTT | CASRDRVVTEAFF | TRBV10-2 | NA | TRBJ1-1 | TRBD1
TGTGCCAGTAGTCCCCCCGTGGGAGCTGAAGCTTTCTTT | CASSPPVGAEAFF | TRBV19 | NA | TRBJ1-1 | NA
TGTGCCAGTAGTCTGAGCGGGAGTTTGGCCGGGGAGCTGTTTTTT | CASSLSGSLAGELFF | TRBV19 | once | TRBJ2-2 | TRBD2
TGTGCCAGCAGCTTGGCAGGAGGGAATGAAAAACTGTTTTTT | CASSLAGGNEKLFF | TRBV5-6 | NA | TRBJ1-4 | NA
TGTGCCAGCAGCGACGATACTAGCTACGAGCAGTACTTC | CASSDDTSYEQYF | TRBV9 | few | TRBJ2-7 | NA
TGTGCCAGCAGTAAACAGGGATCCGGTCTCTACGAGCAGTACTTC | CASSKQGSGLYEQYF | TRBV6-5 | NA | TRBJ2-7 | NA
TGTGCCAGCAGTCCGACAGGGGAGTGGCGCTACACCTTC | CASSPTGEWRYTF | TRBV27 | once | TRBJ1-2 | TRBD1
TGTGCCAGCAGCTTAGACCCGACTACAGGGGAGCAGTACTTC | CASSLDPTTGEQYF | TRBV7-3 | NA | TRBJ2-7 | NA
TGTGCCAGCAGTTCGGACCGGGGGGACTCCTACAATGAGCAGTTCTTC | CASSSDRGDSYNEQFF | TRBV6-5 | NA | TRBJ2-1 | TRBD2
TGTGCCAGCAACGGACAGGGAGGGAACACCATATATTTT | CASNGQGGNTIYF | TRBV6-5 | NA | TRBJ1-3 | TRBD1
TGTGCCAGTGGGACAGGGCTTAACAATGAGCAGTTCTTC | CASGTGLNNEQFF | TRBV12-3/TRBV12-4 | NA | TRBJ2-1 | TRBD1